This TCR beta chain derives from a study of identical twins. Study results and limitations: The study based its conclusions on cross-sectional statistical analysis and did not follow the same donors.

One entry per CDR3 protein results from TCRdb running MiXCR on the 5' RACE reads. Of some 250,000 distinct CDR3 sequences in the sample, roughly 13% are singletons; the top ten hold roughly 4%. As for this clonotype: Its cognate antigen is unknown.

These data were also filed under a second study, of yellow fever vaccine responses in identical twins.

Sample: memory (CD45RO+) T cells sorted from blood. This TCR came from a woman between 18 and 29 years old in good health.

CDR3 in amino acids: CASSSRGSYNEQFF. CDR3 DNA sequence: TGTGCCAGCAGCTCCCGTGGCTCCTACAATGAGCAGTTCTTC. The rearrangement joins TRBV2 to TRBJ2-1, with D unclear. Trimming removed 6 bases at V and 0 bases at J, with 9 bases between. The CDR3 contains 14 residues. Germline-derived CDR1 and CDR2 are SNHLY and FYNNEI.